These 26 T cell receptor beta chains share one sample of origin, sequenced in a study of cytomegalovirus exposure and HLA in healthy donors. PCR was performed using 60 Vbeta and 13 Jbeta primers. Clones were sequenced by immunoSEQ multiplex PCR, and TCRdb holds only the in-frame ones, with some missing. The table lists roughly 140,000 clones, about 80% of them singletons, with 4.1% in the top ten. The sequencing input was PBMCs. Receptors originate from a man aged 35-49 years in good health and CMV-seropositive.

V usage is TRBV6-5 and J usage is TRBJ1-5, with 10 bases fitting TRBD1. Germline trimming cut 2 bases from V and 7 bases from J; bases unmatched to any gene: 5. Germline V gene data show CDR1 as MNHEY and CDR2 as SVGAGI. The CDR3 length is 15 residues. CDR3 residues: CASSYAAGQGQPQHF. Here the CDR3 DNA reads TGTGCCAGCAGTTACGCCGCGGGACAGGGGCAGCCCCAGCATTTT.

CDR3 nucleotide sequence: TGTGCCAGCAGTCCATTAGCGGGGGGCGGGACAGATACGCAGTATTTT. It codes for CASSPLAGGGTDTQYF. This sequence joins TRBV27 and TRBJ2-3, with 10 bases matching TRBD2. The CDR3 extends over 16 amino acids. In germline, CDR1 is MNHEY, CDR2 SMNVEV (reference sequence). After removal of 5 bases from V and 3 bases from J, the junction contained 8 bases not matched to a gene.

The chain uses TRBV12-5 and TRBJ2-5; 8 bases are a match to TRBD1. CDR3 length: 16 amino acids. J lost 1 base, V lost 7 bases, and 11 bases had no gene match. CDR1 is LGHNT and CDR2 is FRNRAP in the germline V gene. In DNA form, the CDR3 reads TGTGCTAGTGCCGCCTCGACAGGGGCCGTCCAAGAGACCCAGTACTTC. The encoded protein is CASAASTGAVQETQYF.

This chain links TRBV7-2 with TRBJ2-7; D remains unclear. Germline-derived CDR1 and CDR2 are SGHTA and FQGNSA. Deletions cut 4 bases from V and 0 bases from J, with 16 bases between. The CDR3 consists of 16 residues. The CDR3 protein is CASSSSWAQTSYEQYF. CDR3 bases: TGTGCCAGCAGCTCATCGTGGGCACAGACCTCCTACGAGCAGTACTTC.

The DNA for the CDR3 is TGTGCCAGCAGTTTATCTTGGGGAGCGGGGGCCAACGTCCTGACTTTC. Protein: CASSLSWGAGANVLTF. V is TRBV27 and J is TRBJ2-6; a possible D gene is TRBD2 (5 bases). Looked up from germline, CDR1 is MNHEY and CDR2 is SMNVEV (reference sequence). The V end lost 0 bases, the J end lost 4 bases, and 10 bases lay between the germline ends. The CDR3 consists of 16 residues.

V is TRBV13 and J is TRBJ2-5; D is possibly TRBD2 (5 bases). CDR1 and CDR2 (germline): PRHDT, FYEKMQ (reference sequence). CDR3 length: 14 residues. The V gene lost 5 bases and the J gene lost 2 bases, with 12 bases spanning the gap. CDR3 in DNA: TGTGCCAGCAGCAACGAAGCGGAGCAAGAGACCCAGTACTTC. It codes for CASSNEAEQETQYF.

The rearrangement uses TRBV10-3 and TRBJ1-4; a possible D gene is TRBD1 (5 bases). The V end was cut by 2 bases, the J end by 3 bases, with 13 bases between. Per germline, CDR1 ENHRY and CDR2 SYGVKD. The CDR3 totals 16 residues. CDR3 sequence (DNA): TGTGCCATCAGTGAGCGCAGGGTTACGGCTAATGAAAAACTGTTTTTT. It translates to CAISERRVTANEKLFF.

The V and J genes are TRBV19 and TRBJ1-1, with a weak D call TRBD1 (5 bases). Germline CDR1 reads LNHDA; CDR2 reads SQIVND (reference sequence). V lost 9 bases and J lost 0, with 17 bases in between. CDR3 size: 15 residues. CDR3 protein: CASKTEASMNTEAFF. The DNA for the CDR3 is TGTGCCAGCAAGACAGAAGCCTCGATGAACACTGAAGCTTTCTTT.

Here the CDR3 reads CASSYAKGNNQPQHF. For the CDR3, the DNA is TGTGCCAGCAGTTACGCGAAGGGGAACAATCAGCCCCAGCATTTT. V usage is TRBV6-5 and J usage is TRBJ1-5; maybe TRBD1 (5 bases). This CDR3 has 15 amino acids. Germline V gives CDR1 MNHEY, CDR2 SVGAGI. V lost 2 bases, J lost 3 bases, and 11 bases lay in between.

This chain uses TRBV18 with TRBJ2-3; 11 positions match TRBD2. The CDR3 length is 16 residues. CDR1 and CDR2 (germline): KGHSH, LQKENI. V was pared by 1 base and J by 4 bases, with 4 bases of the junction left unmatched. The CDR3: CASSPLLAGVSDTQYF. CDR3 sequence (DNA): TGTGCCAGCTCACCACTACTAGCGGGAGTTTCAGATACGCAGTATTTT.

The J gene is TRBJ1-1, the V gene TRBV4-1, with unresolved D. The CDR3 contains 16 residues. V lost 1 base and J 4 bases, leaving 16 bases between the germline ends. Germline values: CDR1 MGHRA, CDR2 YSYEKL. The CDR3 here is CASSQVREAETTEAFF. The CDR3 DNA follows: TGCGCCAGCAGCCAAGTTCGAGAGGCGGAAACCACTGAAGCTTTCTTT.

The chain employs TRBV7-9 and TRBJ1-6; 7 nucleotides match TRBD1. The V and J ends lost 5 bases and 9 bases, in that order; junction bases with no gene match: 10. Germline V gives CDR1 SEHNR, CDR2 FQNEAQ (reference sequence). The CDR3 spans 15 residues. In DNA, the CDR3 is TGTGCCAGCAGCCGACGACAGGGTCAGGTTTCACCCCTCCACTTT. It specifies CASSRRQGQVSPLHF.

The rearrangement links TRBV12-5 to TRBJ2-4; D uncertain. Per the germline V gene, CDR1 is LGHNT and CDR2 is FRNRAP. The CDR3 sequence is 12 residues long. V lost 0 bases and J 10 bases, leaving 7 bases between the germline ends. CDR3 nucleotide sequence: TGTGCTAGTGGTTTGGTACGAGGAATTCAGTACTTC. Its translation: CASGLVRGIQYF.

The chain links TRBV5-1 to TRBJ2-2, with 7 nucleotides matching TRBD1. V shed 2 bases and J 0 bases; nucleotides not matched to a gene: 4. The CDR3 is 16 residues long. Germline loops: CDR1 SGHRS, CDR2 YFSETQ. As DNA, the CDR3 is TGCGCCAGCAGCTTTATGACAGGGTCGAACACCGGGGAGCTGTTTTTT. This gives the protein CASSFMTGSNTGELFF.

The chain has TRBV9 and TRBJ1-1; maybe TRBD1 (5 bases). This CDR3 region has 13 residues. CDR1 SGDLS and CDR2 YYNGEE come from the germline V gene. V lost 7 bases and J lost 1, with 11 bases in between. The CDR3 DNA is TGTGCCAGCTCGCAGGGCCAGAACACTGAAGCTTTCTTT. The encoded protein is CASSQGQNTEAFF.

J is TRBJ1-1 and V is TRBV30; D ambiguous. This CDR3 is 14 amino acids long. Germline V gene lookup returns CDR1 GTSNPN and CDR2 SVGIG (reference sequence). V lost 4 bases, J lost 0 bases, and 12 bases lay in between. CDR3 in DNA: TGTGCCTGGAATGAGGAGAACATGAACACTGAAGCTTTCTTT. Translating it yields CAWNEENMNTEAFF. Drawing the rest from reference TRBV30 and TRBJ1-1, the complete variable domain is SQTIHQWPATLVQPVGSPLSLECTVEGTSNPNLYWYRQAAGRGLQLLFYSVGIGQISSEVPQNLSASRPQDRQFILSSKKLLLSDSGFYLCAWNEENMNTEAFFGQGTRLTVV.

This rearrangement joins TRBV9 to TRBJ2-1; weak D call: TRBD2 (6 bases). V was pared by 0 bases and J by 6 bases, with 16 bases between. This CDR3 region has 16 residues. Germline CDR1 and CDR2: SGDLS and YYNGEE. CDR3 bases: TGTGCCAGCAGCGTAGGCCCGACGGGGGTGAGCAATGAGCAGTTCTTC. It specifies CASSVGPTGVSNEQFF. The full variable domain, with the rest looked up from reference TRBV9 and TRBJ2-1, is DSGVTQTPKHLITATGQRVTLRCSPRSGDLSVYWYQQSLDQGLQFLIQYYNGEERAKGNILERFSAQQFPDLHSELNLSSLELGDSALYFCASSVGPTGVSNEQFFGPGTRLTVL.

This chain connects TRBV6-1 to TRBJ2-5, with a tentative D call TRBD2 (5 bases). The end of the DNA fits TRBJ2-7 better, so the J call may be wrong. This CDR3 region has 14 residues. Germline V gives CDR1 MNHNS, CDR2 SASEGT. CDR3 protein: CASSEGPADYEQYF. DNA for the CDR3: TGTGCCAGCAGCGAGGGCCCGGCAGACTACGAGCAGTACTTC.

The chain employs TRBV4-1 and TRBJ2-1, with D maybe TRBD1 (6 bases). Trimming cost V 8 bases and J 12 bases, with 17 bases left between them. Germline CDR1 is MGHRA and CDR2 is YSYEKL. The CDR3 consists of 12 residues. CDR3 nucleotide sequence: TGCGCCAGCCGGTGGATGGACAGTAGGCAGTTCTTC. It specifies CASRWMDSRQFF.

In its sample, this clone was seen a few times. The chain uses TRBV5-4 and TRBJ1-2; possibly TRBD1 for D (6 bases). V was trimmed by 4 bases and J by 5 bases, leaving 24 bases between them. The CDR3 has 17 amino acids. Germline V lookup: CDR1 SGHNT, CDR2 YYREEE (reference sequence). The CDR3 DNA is TGTGCCAGCAGCCAGGCCCAGGGGAATCCCAAATCTTATGGCTACACCTTC. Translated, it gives CASSQAQGNPKSYGYTF. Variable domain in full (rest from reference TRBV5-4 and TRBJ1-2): ETGVTQSPTHLIKTRGQQVTLRCSSQSGHNTVSWYQQALGQGPQFIFQYYREEENGRGNFPPRFSGLQFPNYSSELNVNALELDDSALYLCASSQAQGNPKSYGYTFGSGTRLTVV.

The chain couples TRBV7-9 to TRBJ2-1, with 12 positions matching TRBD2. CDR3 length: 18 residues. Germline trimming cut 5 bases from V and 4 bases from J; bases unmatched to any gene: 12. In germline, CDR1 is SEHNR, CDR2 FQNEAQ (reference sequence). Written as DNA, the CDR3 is TGTGCCAGCAGCCCCCTTGTGGCTAGCGGGAGGGTGTACAATGAGCAGTTCTTC. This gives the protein CASSPLVASGRVYNEQFF.

This CDR3 is CASSVGGISGNTIYF. CDR3 DNA: TGTGCCAGCAGCGTAGGAGGGATCTCTGGAAACACCATATATTTT. The chain combines TRBV9 with TRBJ1-3; no definite D call. V was cut by 0 bases and J by 0 bases, with 7 bases left in between. The length of the CDR3 is 15 residues. Per the germline V gene, CDR1 is SGDLS and CDR2 is YYNGEE.

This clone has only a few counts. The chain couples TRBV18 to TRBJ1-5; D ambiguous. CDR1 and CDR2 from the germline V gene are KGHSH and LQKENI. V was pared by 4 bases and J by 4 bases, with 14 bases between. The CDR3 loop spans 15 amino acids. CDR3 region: CASSLDGVGNQPQHF. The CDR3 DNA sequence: TGTGCCAGCTCACTTGACGGAGTTGGAAATCAGCCCCAGCATTTT.

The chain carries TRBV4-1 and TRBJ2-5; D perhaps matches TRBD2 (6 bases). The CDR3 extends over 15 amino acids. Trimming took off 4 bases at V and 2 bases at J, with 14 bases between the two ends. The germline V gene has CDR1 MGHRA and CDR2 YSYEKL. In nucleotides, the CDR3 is TGCGCCAGCAGCCGAGGACTATCAGGGCAAGAGACCCAGTACTTC. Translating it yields CASSRGLSGQETQYF.

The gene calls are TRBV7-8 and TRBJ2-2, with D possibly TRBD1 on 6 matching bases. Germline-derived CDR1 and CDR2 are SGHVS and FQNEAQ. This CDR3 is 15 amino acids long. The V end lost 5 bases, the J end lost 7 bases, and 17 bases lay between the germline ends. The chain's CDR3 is CASSRVRGIYGELFF. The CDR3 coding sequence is TGTGCCAGCAGCCGGGTTAGGGGGATCTACGGGGAGCTGTTTTTT.

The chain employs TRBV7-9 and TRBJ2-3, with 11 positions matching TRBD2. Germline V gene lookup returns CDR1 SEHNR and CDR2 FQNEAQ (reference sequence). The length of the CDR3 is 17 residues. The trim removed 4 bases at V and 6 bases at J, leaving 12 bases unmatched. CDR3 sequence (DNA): TGTGCCAGCAGCTCGACGGTACTAGCGGGGGACTGGGATACGCAGTATTTT. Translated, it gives CASSSTVLAGDWDTQYF.